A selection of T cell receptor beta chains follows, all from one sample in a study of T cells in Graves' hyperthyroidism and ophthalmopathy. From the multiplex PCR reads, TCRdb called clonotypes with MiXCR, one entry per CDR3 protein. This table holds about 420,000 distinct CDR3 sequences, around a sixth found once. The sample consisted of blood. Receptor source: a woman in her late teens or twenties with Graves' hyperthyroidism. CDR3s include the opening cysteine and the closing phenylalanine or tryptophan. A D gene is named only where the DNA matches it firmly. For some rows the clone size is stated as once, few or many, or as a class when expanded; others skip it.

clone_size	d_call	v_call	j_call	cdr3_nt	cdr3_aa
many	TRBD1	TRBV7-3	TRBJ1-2	TGTGCCAGCAGCCCCGCCGGGACAGGAGGCTATGGCTACACCTTC	CASSPAGTGGYGYTF
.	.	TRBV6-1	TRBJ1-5	TGTGCCAGCAGTGCCTTATCTAGCGGAGTAACAGATACGCAGCATTTT	CASSALSSGVTDTQHF
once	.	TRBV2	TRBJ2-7	TGTGCCAGCAGTGACCAGGCAGGGTACGAGCAGTACTTC	CASSDQAGYEQYF
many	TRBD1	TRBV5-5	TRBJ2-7	TGTGCCAGCAGCTCGACAGGGATCGAGCAGTACTTC	CASSSTGIEQYF
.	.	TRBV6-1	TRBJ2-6	TGTGCCAGCAGTGAAGCTTTGGCGACAGCTGGGGCCAACGTCCTGACTTTC	CASSEALATAGANVLTF
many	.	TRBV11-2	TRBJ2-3	TGTGCCAGCATCATGGACGGGGGCGGGGGATCAGATACGCAGTATTTT	CASIMDGGGGSDTQYF
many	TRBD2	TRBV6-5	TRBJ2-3	TGTGCCAGCAGTTACTCGAGTGCCAGCGGGGGGGCTGATACGCAGTATTTT	CASSYSSASGGADTQYF
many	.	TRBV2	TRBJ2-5	TGTGCCAGCAGTCCGCAGGGAGCAGAGACCCAGTACTTC	CASSPQGAETQYF
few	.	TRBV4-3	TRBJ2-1	TGCGCCAGCAGCCAGGAGGAGGGGTATGAGCAGTTCTTC	CASSQEEGYEQFF
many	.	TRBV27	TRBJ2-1	TGTGCCAGCAGTCCCCCGGCACCTGAGCAGTTCTTC	CASSPPAPEQFF
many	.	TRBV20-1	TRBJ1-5	TGCAGTGCTAAGCTCAGGGAACATCAGCCCCAGCATTTT	CSAKLREHQPQHF
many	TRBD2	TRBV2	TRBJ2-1	TGTGCCAGCAGTGAACTAGCGGGGGGGTCGAGCTCCTACAATGAGCAGTTCTTC	CASSELAGGSSSYNEQFF
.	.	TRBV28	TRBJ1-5	TGTGCCAGCAGTTTGTTGAGTAGCTTCAATCAGCCCCAGCATTTT	CASSLLSSFNQPQHF
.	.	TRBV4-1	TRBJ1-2	TGCGCCAGCAGCCAAGAAGGGCCCGAGCCGTATGGCTACACCTTC	CASSQEGPEPYGYTF
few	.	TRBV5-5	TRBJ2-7	TGTGCCAGCAGCTTGGTGCTTGGCAGGGAATACTCCTACGAGCAGTACTTC	CASSLVLGREYSYEQYF
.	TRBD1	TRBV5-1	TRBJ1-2	TGCGCCAGCAGCGTGACAGGGCAGGGGAATGGCTACACCTTC	CASSVTGQGNGYTF
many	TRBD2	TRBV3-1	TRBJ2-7	TGTGCCAGCAGCCAGGCCGCTAGCGGCTCCTACGAGCAGTACTTC	CASSQAASGSYEQYF
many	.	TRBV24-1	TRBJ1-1	TGTGCCACCAGTTATCCAGGGGTCACTGAAGCTTTCTTT	CATSYPGVTEAFF
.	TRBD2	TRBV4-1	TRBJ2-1	TGCGCCAGCCAGGCGGGACTAGCGGTTAATGAGCAGTTCTTC	CASQAGLAVNEQFF
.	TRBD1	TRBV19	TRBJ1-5	TGTGCCAGTAATTTAGGAGAAACAGGGGGCGGAAGCAATCAGCCCCAGCATTTT	CASNLGETGGGSNQPQHF
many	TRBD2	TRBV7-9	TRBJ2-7	TGTGCCAGCAGCTCGGGACTAGAGCTCAGCGAGCAGTACTTC	CASSSGLELSEQYF
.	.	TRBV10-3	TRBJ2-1	TGTGCCACCAGTGACCCCGGGGCCTCCTACAATGAGCAGTTCTTC	CATSDPGASYNEQFF
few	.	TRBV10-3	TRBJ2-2	TGTGCCATCAGGGGACTCCTGAACACCGGGGAGCTGTTTTTT	CAIRGLLNTGELFF
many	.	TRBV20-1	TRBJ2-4	TGCAGTGCTAGAGTGTTGCAGCAGGTAGCCAAAAACATTCAGTACTTC	CSARVLQQVAKNIQYF
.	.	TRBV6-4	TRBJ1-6	TGTGCCAGCAGTGAGGTTGGCAGTTCCTCACCCCTCCACTTT	CASSEVGSSSPLHF
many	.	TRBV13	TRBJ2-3	TGTGCCAGCAGCTTAGCGGTTAAAGGTCCAGATACGCAGTATTTT	CASSLAVKGPDTQYF
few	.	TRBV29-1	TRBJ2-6	TGCAGCGTTATCGCTGGGGCCAACGTCCTGACTTTC	CSVIAGANVLTF
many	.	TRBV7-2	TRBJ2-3	TGTGCCAGCAGCTTAGATCTAGTAACGGATACGCAGTATTTT	CASSLDLVTDTQYF
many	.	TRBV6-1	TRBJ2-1	TGTGCCAGCCAGCTAACCGGACTCTCCTACAATGAGCAGTTCTTC	CASQLTGLSYNEQFF
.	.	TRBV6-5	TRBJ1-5	TGTGCCAGCATTAGAACCACCGGGAACGTGGGCAATCAGCCCCAGCATTTT	CASIRTTGNVGNQPQHF
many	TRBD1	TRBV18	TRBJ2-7	TGTGCCAGCTCACCACCATCGGACAGGGTGGGCTACGAGCAGTACTTC	CASSPPSDRVGYEQYF
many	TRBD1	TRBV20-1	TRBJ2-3	TGCAGTGCTCGATGGACAGGGGGGATGACAGATACGCAGTATTTT	CSARWTGGMTDTQYF
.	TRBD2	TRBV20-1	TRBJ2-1	TGCAGTGCTAGAGATCGCGGCGGGAGGCATATCAATGAGCAGTTCTTC	CSARDRGGRHINEQFF
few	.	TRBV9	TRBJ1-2	TGTGCCAGCAGCGCGGCCAGGGGAGTAAACTATGGCTACACCTTC	CASSAARGVNYGYTF
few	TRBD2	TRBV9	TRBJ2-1	TGTGCCAGCAGCCAAAATTCGCTAGCGGGGGTTAATGAGCAGTTCTTC	CASSQNSLAGVNEQFF
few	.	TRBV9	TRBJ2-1	TGTGCCAGCAGCGTAGGGACGACCGAGCAGTTCTTC	CASSVGTTEQFF
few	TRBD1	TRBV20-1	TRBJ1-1	TGCAGTGCTAGAACAGGGGCGGTCGCTGAAGCTTTCTTT	CSARTGAVAEAFF
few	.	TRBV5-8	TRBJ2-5	TGTGCCAGCAGCCGACTGGGTCAAGAGACCCAGTACTTC	CASSRLGQETQYF
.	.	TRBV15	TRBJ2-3	TGTGCCACCAGCAGGGACTGGCCTAGCACAGATACGCAGTATTTT	CATSRDWPSTDTQYF